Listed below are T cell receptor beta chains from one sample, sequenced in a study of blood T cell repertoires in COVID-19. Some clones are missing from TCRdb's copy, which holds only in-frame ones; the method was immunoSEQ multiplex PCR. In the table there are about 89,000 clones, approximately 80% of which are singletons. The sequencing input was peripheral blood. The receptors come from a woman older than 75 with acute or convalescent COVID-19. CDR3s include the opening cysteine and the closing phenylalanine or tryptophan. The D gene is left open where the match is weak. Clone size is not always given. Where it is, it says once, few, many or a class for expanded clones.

DNA: TGCGCCAGCAGCTCAGCCAAGACTTACGAGCAGTACTTC; CDR3: CASSSAKTYEQYF; size: .; D: .; V: TRBV5-1; J: TRBJ2-7
DNA: TGTGCCAGCAGCTTAGAGCTCCGGGCGGGCTATGGCTACACCTTC; CDR3: CASSLELRAGYGYTF; size: few; D: .; V: TRBV7-2; J: TRBJ1-2
DNA: TGTGCCAGCAGCCAAGAGGCGGCGGCTACGCAGTATTTT; CDR3: CASSQEAAATQYF; size: .; D: .; V: TRBV3-1/TRBV3-2; J: TRBJ2-3
DNA: TGTGCCAGTAGTCGAGGGCGGAACACTGAAGCTTTCTTT; CDR3: CASSRGRNTEAFF; size: .; D: .; V: TRBV19; J: TRBJ1-1
DNA: TGTGCCAGCAGCATACACAGAACTGAAGCTTTCTTT; CDR3: CASSIHRTEAFF; size: .; D: .; V: TRBV6-5; J: TRBJ1-1
DNA: TGTGCCAGCAGCTTCGGGGGGCCCACTGGAAACACCATATATTTT; CDR3: CASSFGGPTGNTIYF; size: .; D: .; V: TRBV11-2; J: TRBJ1-3
DNA: TGTGCCAGCAGCATACCTTGGGGGACAGGGGGCAAGGAGACCCAGTACTTC; CDR3: CASSIPWGTGGKETQYF; size: .; D: TRBD1; V: TRBV5-8; J: TRBJ2-5
DNA: TGTGCCAGCACGACAGACTATAGCAATCAGCCCCAGCATTTT; CDR3: CASTTDYSNQPQHF; size: .; D: .; V: TRBV7-9; J: TRBJ1-5
DNA: TGTGCCAGCAGCTTAGTTTCAGGGGTTGGCTACACCTTC; CDR3: CASSLVSGVGYTF; size: .; D: .; V: TRBV7-2; J: TRBJ1-2
DNA: TGTGCCAGCAGCCAGGGACATAGGCTAGCCAAAAACATTCAGTACTTC; CDR3: CASSQGHRLAKNIQYF; size: .; D: .; V: TRBV21-1; J: TRBJ2-4
DNA: TGTGCCTGGAGTCCGGGGGGCCGGGGGAAACTGTTTTTT; CDR3: CAWSPGGRGKLFF; size: .; D: .; V: TRBV30; J: TRBJ1-4
DNA: TGTGCCAGCAATGGAGGGAACAGGGGCTCCTACGAGCAGTACTTC; CDR3: CASNGGNRGSYEQYF; size: .; D: .; V: TRBV27; J: TRBJ2-7
DNA: TGTGCCAGCAGTTACCTGACAGGGCCTGGAAACACCATATATTTT; CDR3: CASSYLTGPGNTIYF; size: .; D: TRBD1; V: TRBV6-5; J: TRBJ1-3
DNA: TGTGCCAGCAGCTCTAGCGGGAGGGCCAACGGGGAGCTGTTTTTT; CDR3: CASSSSGRANGELFF; size: .; D: TRBD2; V: TRBV7-9; J: TRBJ2-2
DNA: TGTGCCAGCAGCTTCCCTCGGGGGGGGGTTAGGAATACGCAGTATTTT; CDR3: CASSFPRGGVRNTQYF; size: .; D: TRBD2; V: TRBV7-9; J: TRBJ2-3
DNA: TGTGCCAGCAGCCCCCCTAGCGGGGGGGGGCTGAAGCAGTACTTC; CDR3: CASSPPSGGGLKQYF; size: few; D: TRBD2; V: TRBV7-8; J: TRBJ2-7
DNA: TGTGCCAGCAGCTTGGGCGCAGCGAGCACAGATACGCAGTATTTT; CDR3: CASSLGAASTDTQYF; size: .; D: .; V: TRBV5-4; J: TRBJ2-3
DNA: TGTGCCAGCAGCTTAGACAGGTACGATGAGCAGTTCTTC; CDR3: CASSLDRYDEQFF; size: .; D: .; V: TRBV7-2; J: TRBJ2-1
DNA: TGTGCCAGCAGCTTCGTCCGGGACAAGAACTACGAGCAGTACTTC; CDR3: CASSFVRDKNYEQYF; size: .; D: .; V: TRBV7-9; J: TRBJ2-7
DNA: TGTGCCAGCGGAGGCGGGAGGGTGGGGACCCAGTACTTC; CDR3: CASGGGRVGTQYF; size: .; D: TRBD2; V: TRBV5-4; J: TRBJ2-5
DNA: TGTGCCAGCAGCCGAATACAAGATACGCAGTATTTT; CDR3: CASSRIQDTQYF; size: .; D: .; V: TRBV9; J: TRBJ2-3
DNA: TGTGCCAGCAGCGTAGGGGGCTCCGAAGAGACCCAGTACTTC; CDR3: CASSVGGSEETQYF; size: .; D: .; V: TRBV9; J: TRBJ2-5
DNA: TGTGCCATCAGTGAGGGGACAGGGGGGTCCTACGAGCAGTACTTC; CDR3: CAISEGTGGSYEQYF; size: .; D: TRBD1; V: TRBV10-3; J: TRBJ2-7
DNA: TGTGCCAGCAGCCACGGCGGGAGGGGCACCGGGGAGCTGTTTTTT; CDR3: CASSHGGRGTGELFF; size: .; D: TRBD2; V: TRBV3-1/TRBV3-2; J: TRBJ2-2
DNA: TGTGCCAGCAGTCCTGGCGGGGGGTATAATTCACCCCTCCACTTT; CDR3: CASSPGGGYNSPLHF; size: .; D: .; V: TRBV6-5; J: TRBJ1-6
DNA: TGTGCCTGGAGTTTAGTGGGGGGGAGTTCACCCCTCCACTTT; CDR3: CAWSLVGGSSPLHF; size: .; D: .; V: TRBV30; J: TRBJ1-6
DNA: TGTGCCAGCAGCTTTTCCAAGCGGGAGCAGTACTTC; CDR3: CASSFSKREQYF; size: .; D: .; V: TRBV7-2; J: TRBJ2-7
DNA: TGCAGTGCTATACAGGACTATGGCTACACCTTC; CDR3: CSAIQDYGYTF; size: few; D: .; V: TRBV20-1; J: TRBJ1-2